The clone carrying this T cell receptor beta chain was found a few times. Its target is not known. Reverse transcription of all isolated RNA meant that expressed TCRB transcripts were sequenced. TCRdb's copy holds only in-frame clones and misses some; the assay was immunoSEQ multiplex PCR. This sample has some 330,000 clones; approximately 9.9% occur once, and the top ten carry 0.015%. The record originates from a study of beta chain features in type 1 diabetes. Study results and caveats: Researchers reported that naive, central memory and Treg TCRB repertoires appeared more similar in patients than in healthy donors. Patients with type 1 diabetes carried fewer insertions and had more deletions at their VDJ junctions. TCRB CDR3 length was moderately but significantly reduced in all four CD4+ subsets of Type 1 diabetes patients.

The sample consisted of naive CD4+ T cells from blood. The clonotype was recovered from a woman in her twenties or thirties in good health.

The CDR3 here is CASSPRLTSGSTDTQYF. CDR3 coding DNA: TGTGCCAGCTCACCACGCCTCACTAGCGGGAGCACAGATACGCAGTATTTT. The genes are TRBV18 and TRBJ2-3; 9 bases map to TRBD2. The germline V gene encodes CDR1 KGHSH and CDR2 LQKENI. This CDR3 contains 17 residues. After removal of 1 base from V and 0 bases from J, the junction contained 5 bases not matched to a gene. The full variable domain, in which reference TRBV18 and TRBJ2-3 provide the parts outside the CDR3, is NAGVMQNPRHLVRRRGQEARLRCSPMKGHSHVYWYRQLPEEGLKFMVYLQKENIIDESGMPKERFSAEFPKEGPSILRIQQVVRGDSAAYFCASSPRLTSGSTDTQYFGPGTRLTVL.